Each of the 24 T cell receptor beta chains below was sequenced from the same sample in a study of T cells in Graves' hyperthyroidism and ophthalmopathy. RNA transcripts gave rise to amplified TCR beta CDR3 regions. RT-PCR in the first round (using the HTBI primer set) targeted the TCR CDR3. TCRdb re-called the multiplex PCR reads through MiXCR, storing one row per CDR3 protein. The sample yields approximately 710,000 distinct CDR3 sequences, about 18% seen once. The specimen sequenced was blood. The receptors come from a man between 45 and 60 years old with Graves' hyperthyroidism.

This clonotype was recorded a few times. This rearrangement joins TRBV30 to TRBJ1-6, with D possibly being TRBD1 (6 bases). Trimming removed 3 bases at V and 14 bases at J, with 14 bases between. The CDR3 has 12 residues. Germline lookup yields CDR1 GTSNPN and CDR2 SVGIG (reference sequence). The CDR3 DNA sequence: TGTGCCTGGAGGCGGGACATACGCACCCTCCACTTT. The encoded protein is CAWRRDIRTLHF.

This clonotype has only a few counts. This may come from a read error, since a much larger clone is one base off. The chain carries TRBV27 and TRBJ2-5, with no clear D. CDR1 is MNHEY, CDR2 SMNVEV, per germline (reference sequence). This CDR3 comprises 14 residues. The V gene lost 2 bases and the J gene lost 4 bases, with 11 bases spanning the gap. CDR3 nucleotide sequence: TGTGCCAGCAGTTTAACCTGGGGTGTAGAGACCCAGTACTTC. The encoded protein is CASSLTWGVETQYF.

This rearrangement joins TRBV27 to TRBJ1-1; D might be TRBD1 (5 bases). From germline, CDR1 is MNHEY and CDR2 SMNVEV (reference sequence). The CDR3 spans 16 residues. Trimming removed 3 bases from V and 5 bases from J, with 19 bases in between. The CDR3 loop is CASSFNGGSLRTEAFF. The CDR3 DNA follows: TGTGCCAGCAGTTTCAACGGGGGGTCTCTGCGGACTGAAGCTTTCTTT.

This clonotype was observed at least ten times. The chain has TRBV20-1 and TRBJ2-1; D is uncertain. Deletions cut 0 bases from V and 0 bases from J, with 9 bases between. Germline V gene sequence: CDR1 DFQATT, CDR2 SNEGSKA (reference sequence). This CDR3 has 15 residues. CDR3 in amino acids: CSAREQTVSYNEQFF. CDR3 in DNA: TGCAGTGCTAGAGAGCAGACGGTCTCCTACAATGAGCAGTTCTTC.

This clonotype was seen ten or more times. This chain joins TRBV2 and TRBJ1-1; D possibly corresponds to TRBD1 (5 bases). The CDR3 consists of 13 residues. The V end lost 6 bases, the J end lost 0 bases, and 8 bases lay between the germline ends. CDR1 is SNHLY, CDR2 FYNNEI, per germline. The CDR3 loop reads CASRGEVNTEAFF. CDR3 DNA: TGTGCCAGCAGGGGGGAGGTGAACACTGAAGCTTTCTTT.

The chain combines TRBV24-1 with TRBJ2-2; the D is unclear. The germline CDR1 and CDR2 sequences are KGHDR and SFDVKD. The V end lost 6 bases, the J end lost 6 bases, and 7 bases lay between the germline ends. The CDR3 consists of 12 residues. CDR3 amino acids: CATSSNAGELFF. The CDR3 coding sequence is TGTGCCACCAGTTCTAACGCCGGGGAGCTGTTTTTT.

This clonotype was recorded at least ten times. J is TRBJ1-1 and V is TRBV14, with D maybe TRBD1 (6 bases). The CDR3 totals 15 residues. Germline V CDR1 and CDR2: SGHDN, FVKESK. The V gene lost 1 base and the J gene lost 6 bases, with 15 bases spanning the gap. The CDR3: CASSQGTGIWAEAFF. Written as DNA, the CDR3 is TGTGCCAGCAGCCAAGGCACAGGGATCTGGGCTGAAGCTTTCTTT.

The chain has TRBV6-1 and TRBJ1-6; the D gene is possibly TRBD1 (5 bases). This CDR3 has 13 amino acids. Germline lookup yields CDR1 MNHNS and CDR2 SASEGT. CDR3 coding DNA: TGTGCTACGGGGGTAACCTATAATTCACCCCTCCACTTT. Amino acid sequence: CATGVTYNSPLHF.

This clonotype was found many times. The chain has TRBV13 and TRBJ2-7; either TRBD1 or TRBD2 may supply D (5 bases each). Germline lookup yields CDR1 PRHDT and CDR2 FYEKMQ (reference sequence). The CDR3 spans 12 residues. V was trimmed by 5 bases and J by 6 bases, leaving 11 bases between them. CDR3 sequence reads: CASSRGTSEQYF. CDR3 nucleotides: TGTGCCAGCAGCCGAGGGACGTCCGAGCAGTACTTC.

This clonotype was counted between two and nine times. J is TRBJ2-2 and V is TRBV5-1; D not resolved. The CDR3 is made up of 17 amino acids. Germline V gene data show CDR1 as SGHRS and CDR2 as YFSETQ. V lost 0 bases to trimming and J lost 4 bases, with 16 bases between them. In nucleotides, the CDR3 is TGCGCCAGCAGCTTGGTAAGCCAGGCTAGAACCACCGGGGAGCTGTTTTTT. Translation: CASSLVSQARTTGELFF.

This sequence joins TRBV6-2 or TRBV6-3 and TRBJ2-2, with D perhaps matching TRBD2 (5 bases). Germline V gene sequence: CDR1 MNHEY, CDR2 SVGEGT. The CDR3 loop spans 13 amino acids. With 6 bases removed from V and 5 bases from J, the gap between germline ends came to 10 bases. The CDR3 region is CASRGGLTGELFF. Here the CDR3 DNA reads TGTGCCAGCAGGGGCGGGTTGACCGGGGAGCTGTTTTTT.

This clonotype was found many times. The CDR3 DNA is TGCGCCAGCAGCCCGGACGAGCTGATTCGGCACGAGCAGTACTTC. Protein product: CASSPDELIRHEQYF. The chain couples TRBV5-1 to TRBJ2-7; D is undetermined. V was trimmed by 4 bases and J by 5 bases, leaving 19 bases between them. The V gene's germline CDR1 is SGHRS and CDR2 YFSETQ. The CDR3 contains 15 residues.

Many counts were recorded for this clonotype. V is TRBV27 and J is TRBJ2-1; the match to TRBD2 covers 9 bases. Looked up from germline, CDR1 is MNHEY and CDR2 is SMNVEV (reference sequence). The CDR3 extends over 17 amino acids. Trimming cost V 5 bases and J 7 bases; bases outside gene matches: 15. The CDR3 reads CASSARVPAGGQNEQFF. The CDR3 coding sequence is TGTGCCAGCAGTGCTCGGGTCCCGGCGGGAGGGCAAAATGAGCAGTTCTTC.

This clonotype was counted a few times. This chain connects TRBV7-9 to TRBJ2-1, with TRBD2 matching 8 bases. CDR1 and CDR2 from the germline V gene are SEHNR and FQNEAQ (reference sequence). This CDR3 comprises 14 residues. V trimming: 4 bases; J trimming: 6 bases; junction bases outside the gene matches: 5. The chain's CDR3 is CASSYGTSSNEQFF. CDR3 in DNA: TGTGCCAGCAGCTACGGGACTAGTTCCAATGAGCAGTTCTTC.

Note on this clonotype: Germline and junction disagree at one end, which may indicate a read error. This chain links TRBV7-3 with TRBJ2-6; unclear D gene. This CDR3 spans 16 amino acids. CDR1 is SGHTA and CDR2 is FQGTGA in the germline V gene. CDR3 in amino acids: CASSFWPTSGANVLTF. CDR3 sequence (DNA): TGTGCTAGCAGCTTCTGGCCGACCTCTGGGGCCAACGTCCTGACTTTC.

The sample holds many counts of this clonotype. The chain joins TRBV7-2 to TRBJ2-3, with 8 nucleotides matching TRBD1. Germline lookup yields CDR1 SGHTA and CDR2 FQGNSA. The CDR3 has 13 amino acids. Trimming cost V 6 bases and J 9 bases; bases outside gene matches: 8. The CDR3 region is CASRETGGLTQYF. The CDR3 region has the DNA TGTGCCAGCAGGGAAACAGGGGGATTGACGCAGTATTTT.

Ten or more counts support this clonotype. This sequence joins TRBV19 and TRBJ2-7; D uncertain. This CDR3 comprises 14 residues. V shed 5 bases and J shed 1 base, with 12 bases lying between them. CDR1 is LNHDA, CDR2 SQIVND, per germline (reference sequence). CDR3 DNA: TGTGCCAGTAGTCCAAGTCTAGAGTCCTACGAGCAGTACTTC. This sequence encodes CASSPSLESYEQYF.

The genes are TRBV10-2 and TRBJ1-1; 7 bases align to TRBD1. V lost 5 bases and J lost 5; bases outside the gene matches: 11. The CDR3 spans 15 residues. The germline V gene has CDR1 WSHSY and CDR2 SAAADI. CDR3 in DNA: TGCGCCAGCAGTCGTGGACAGGTCGGGGGGACTGAAGCTTTCTTT. This translates into CASSRGQVGGTEAFF.

This chain joins TRBV7-3 and TRBJ1-1; tentatively, D is TRBD1 (5 bases). Between the trimmed V and J ends, which lost 5 bases and 0 bases, there was a span of 13 bases. The CDR3 extends over 15 amino acids. The V gene's germline CDR1 is SGHTA and CDR2 FQGTGA. The CDR3 sequence: CASSRGGGMNTEAFF. CDR3 in DNA: TGTGCCAGCAGCCGAGGTGGGGGTATGAACACTGAAGCTTTCTTT.

The chain combines TRBV12-3 or TRBV12-4 with TRBJ1-6; unclear D gene. V lost 2 bases and J lost 9, with 14 bases in between. The CDR3 is 15 amino acids. In DNA form, the CDR3 reads TGTGCCAGCAGTTTACGTCCGCTGCTCAGTTCACCCCTCCACTTT. This encodes CASSLRPLLSSPLHF.

This chain links TRBV7-8 with TRBJ2-4, with TRBD2 matching over 7 bases. J gave up 0 bases and V 7 bases, and 6 bases lay outside the gene matches. Germline V gene lookup returns CDR1 SGHVS and CDR2 FQNEAQ. The length of the CDR3 is 15 residues. Written as DNA, the CDR3 is TGTGCCAGCAAGGCTAGCGGAATAGCCAAAAACATTCAGTACTTC. Translating it yields CASKASGIAKNIQYF.

In this sample, this clonotype turned up many times. The J gene is TRBJ1-2, the V gene TRBV20-1; 12 nucleotides line up with TRBD1. This CDR3 region has 13 residues. Germline loops: CDR1 DFQATT, CDR2 SNEGSKA (reference sequence). The DNA for the CDR3 is TGCAGGCCGGGACAGGGGGCGAACTATGGCTACACCTTC. As protein: CRPGQGANYGYTF.

V gene TRBV4-3 combines with J gene TRBJ1-1; possible D gene TRBD1, 6 bases. V lost 3 bases to trimming and J lost 7 bases, with 18 bases between them. This CDR3 spans 15 amino acids. Germline loops: CDR1 LGHNA, CDR2 YSLEER. CDR3 loop: CASSHTGTGTDEAFF. CDR3 sequence (DNA): TGCGCCAGCAGCCACACAGGGACGGGGACGGATGAAGCTTTCTTT.

This clonotype was detected a few times. The CDR3 region is CASSITEETQYF. The DNA for the CDR3 is TGTGCCAGTAGTATAACGGAAGAGACCCAGTACTTC. The chain carries TRBV19 and TRBJ2-5; D remains ambiguous. The CDR3 length is 12 residues. Germline lookup yields CDR1 LNHDA and CDR2 SQIVND (reference sequence). V was trimmed by 2 bases and J by 3 bases, leaving 4 bases between them.